Here is one T cell receptor (beta chain) with its context. Its target antigen remains unknown. Base qualities are not at hand, and no much larger clone is one base apart. The library was produced with the immunoSEQ multiplex PCR assay. The multiplex PCR relied on a mix of 60 forward primers for TCR Vbeta segments and 13 reverse primers for TCR Jbeta segments. The CDR3 region of rearranged TCR beta genes was amplified from genomic DNA with a multiplex PCR assay. On the Illumina HiSeq System, the amplified TCR beta libraries were sequenced as 87-base-pair reads. Turning to the authors' computational methods: In a later analysis, tens of millions of unique TCR beta chains were counted across the approximately 640 repertoires, and roughly 9.9 million of these chains were shared by at least two donors. Raw reads were error-corrected and collapsed into unique sequences by a nearest-neighbor algorithm in which closely related sequences were merged to remove PCR and sequencing errors. V, D and J gene segments were assigned by aligning CDR3 sequences to IMGT reference sequences. For a sequence to be retained, at least a six-nucleotide match to both a V gene segment and a J gene segment was required. A rearrangement counted as productive if the CDR3 had no stop codons and remained in frame with V and J, and every other rearrangement counted as non-productive. CDR3 was defined according to IMGT convention as the region running from the second conserved V-encoded cysteine to the conserved J-encoded phenylalanine. In an earlier analysis of roughly 580 of the donors, sequences lacking an unambiguous match to a single V gene segment were excluded. An earlier analysis of 587 of the donors classified V segments as functional when productive rearrangements were above 56.7% and as segregating when the standard deviation between donors was above 5%. To diagnose cytomegalovirus status from the catalog of TCR beta chain sequences, a statistical classification framework was built. In a later analysis, V and J genes were assigned by comparing TCR nucleotide sequences against IMGT/GENE-DB human TR gene sequences. The TCRdist pipeline was used in a later analysis to assign CDR3 sequences and most-parsimonious VDJ recombination scenarios. In a later analysis, every TCR beta chain was defined by the combination of its CDR3 amino acid sequence and its V-gene family, and reads without a unique V-gene family were dropped. A later analysis removed 500 to 600 highly shared, low-generation-probability nucleotide sequences to deal with suspected cross-contamination and a sequencing artifact. For each public chain, a later analysis derived a clonal expansion index from normalized ranks of inferred template counts within each repertoire. In a later analysis, generation probabilities were computed with a VDJ recombination model fitted to out-of-frame rearrangements, and the resulting probabilities were checked against IGoR. In a later analysis, hypergeometric tests were used to score TCR-TCR, TCR-HLA and TCR-CMV co-occurrence, with a repertoire-size bias correction applied to TCR pairs. False discovery rates were estimated in a later analysis by permuting HLA or CMV assignments 20 times. In a later analysis, co-occurring TCRs were grouped with DBSCAN, and TCRdist sequence similarity was added when clustering was performed within HLA-allele-positive subsets. For co-occurrence clustering, repertoires with fewer than 30,000 or more than 120,000 public chains were excluded, along with 5 or 6 repertoires with anomalous nucleotide sharing. The immuneACCESS repertoire file appears here via TCRdb, limited to in-frame rearrangements. These files lack a portion of the clones; in checked studies, under half of the deficit traces to unresolved V genes, and the cause of the others is not known. The V and J calls and clone size come from that table; D and trimming were worked out from the DNA. Present in this sample are about 150,000 clones, 80% of which were seen just once. The leading ten clones occupy 2.9% of the sample.

The cohort was made up of 500 to 800 healthy bone marrow donors. Cohort members were all nominally healthy when sampled, although unrecorded immune exposures were likely present. The donor tested CMV seronegative, placing the donor among the 300 to 400 seronegative members of the cohort. A peripheral blood sample was collected from each donor, and TCR beta sequencing was performed on peripheral blood mononuclear cells. The Qiagen DNeasy Blood Extraction Kit was used to extract genomic DNA from the blood cell samples. The sample is drawn from a study of cytomegalovirus exposure and HLA in healthy donors (dated by TCRdb to about 2017). A note on the overall study: In an earlier analysis of 587 of the donors, 276 Gb of sequence data and 117 million unique TCR beta sequences from about 179 million T cells were reported. Approximately 300 gigabases of sequencing data and around 85 million unique TCR sequences made up an early release that covered several hundred HLA-typed donors. Of the 300 to 500 genotyped donors, 75% to 85% were placed in the genetic ancestry cluster associated with self-reported Caucasian donors. The aim of the study was to test whether cataloging public T cell receptors could identify signatures of past pathogen exposure. Using immunosequencing, the study profiled T cell repertoires from fewer than 700 subjects and related those repertoires to cytomegalovirus serostatus. In addition to the first cohort of 650 to 800 subjects, a separate validation cohort of 120 different subjects was used. To predict cytomegalovirus infection status, the study brought together high-throughput TCR immunosequencing, statistical association of individual TCRs with disease status, and machine learning. In a later analysis, previously published TCR beta repertoires from 670 or so donors were re-analyzed and high-resolution HLA genotyping was added so that TCR occurrence patterns could be studied. Rather than drawing on any new phenotypic data, the later analysis identified candidate immune exposures from TCR beta sequences and the way those sequences occurred across donors. To decide whether each TCR beta V gene segment behaved as functional or pseudogenic, an earlier analysis of some 600 of the donors relied on high-throughput TCR beta sequencing. Alongside the repertoire data, information on donor age, sex, ethnicity and CMV serostatus was compiled. A later genetic analysis used genome-wide SNP genotypes for about three fifths of the roughly 700 donors, treating that subset as a discovery cohort. Every repertoire in the discovery cohort had been generated on one and the same sequencing platform. Class I and class II HLA loci were covered by the typing at four-digit resolution. The number of typed donors differed by locus: roughly 629-640 for A, B, C, DRB1 and DQB1; 500 to 550 for DQA1; 606 for DPA1; and around 470 for DPB1. Four to six DR-DQ haplotypes were handled as single units for association and clustering because linkage in the cohort was strong. Among 350 to 400 genotyped donors of the cohort, an average of roughly 240,000 unique TCR beta nucleotide sequences were sequenced per donor, about a sixth of them non-productive. Results and caveats for the whole study, not just this receptor: The classifier was reported to diagnose cytomegalovirus status with high specificity and sensitivity in both the original cohort and the validation cohort. Three of the identified cytomegalovirus-associated TCR beta chains were confirmed in vitro to be specific for cytomegalovirus antigens. Because the 87-base-pair reads could not distinguish some IMGT-functional V segments, including TRBV6-2 and TRBV6-3, those segments were excluded. In a later genetic analysis, a missense DCLRE1C variant was associated with V-gene and J-gene trimming of TCR beta chains, and the association was replicated in an independent cohort. Broadly in line with IMGT annotations, most TCR beta V segments showed up in productive rearrangements about 90% or about 30% of the time in an earlier analysis of approximately 640 of the donors. Strong co-occurrence of HLA alleles, especially DR and DQ, made assigning TCR associations to individual alleles difficult. The presence/absence analyses assumed that sequencing depth was roughly uniform across donors, and that assumption may not be true. According to a later analysis, TCR association rates differed among HLA loci, with DRB1 alleles showing the most associated TCRs and HLA-C alleles showing the fewest. Because counts were too low, seventeen rarely observed V segments, including chromosome 9 orphons, were left out of the earlier analysis of about 500 of the donors. Because HLA typing was unavailable for some donors at each locus, only the typed subset was used in association tests. According to the authors, the approach could potentially be generalized to other disease states and immunological phenotypes. A later analysis associated 15,000 to 20,000 TCR beta sequences with specific HLA alleles at a false discovery rate of 0.05. According to a later analysis, most CMV-associated TCR beta chains appeared to be HLA-restricted, and the HLA associations seemed to be driven largely by CMV exposure. This cohort had only TCR beta chains sequenced, and the lack of alpha or paired-chain data limited which features could be detected. Compared with equally common non-associated chains, HLA-associated TCR beta chains in a later analysis were more clonally expanded and had lower generation probabilities. In a later analysis, several top co-occurrence clusters were reported to appear linked to parvovirus B19, influenza, CMV and Epstein-Barr virus. Correlated functional status among segregating V segments might be attributable to linkage disequilibrium, but an unknown experimental factor could not be ruled out. A further reported finding was that TCR beta sequences accurately predicted the HLA-A and HLA-B alleles for most subjects in the first cohort. Most TCR sequences were seen in very few donors, while some public TCRs were found in many individuals. The only immune exposure information available for the cohort was CMV serostatus. A group of highly shared sequence variants was considered likely to be a technical artifact of the sequencing pipeline. In a later genetic analysis, fewer N-insertions in productive TCRs were reported among donors in an Asian-associated ancestry cluster than the roughly 640-donor mean. The study listed 164 TCR beta chains as associated with cytomegalovirus.

Its CDR3 holds 13 amino acids, cysteine through phenylalanine. Left in the record is the CDR3 DNA by itself, 39 bases read in frame from the first base. V gives up 9 bases and J gives up 3 bases, and the segment between their germline ends measures 14 bases. The germline V gene sets CDR1 to ENHRY and CDR2 to SYGVKD. The sequence links TRBV10-3 to TRBJ1-1; the D gene cannot be named for sure. Specimen: PBMCs. The TCR was taken from a woman younger than 45 in good health and CMV-seronegative. The sequence in DNA is TGTGCCATAAGCCCTCTACGGGACACTGAAGCTTTCTTT. Its amino acids are CAISPLRDTEAFF.